This TCR beta chain came from a study of cytomegalovirus exposure and HLA in healthy donors. V lost 4 bases to trimming and J lost 2 bases, with 4 bases between them. The CDR3 spans 12 residues. Germline values: CDR1 SGHTA, CDR2 FQGNSA. With 60 Vbeta and 13 Jbeta primers, the PCR was carried out. This table comes from immunoSEQ multiplex PCR, and its TCRdb copy is limited to in-frame clones, with some not included. The data show 60,000 to 75,000 clones, around 70% seen once. This clonotype originated in a woman in her 30s in good health and CMV-seropositive. The V and J genes are TRBV7-2 and TRBJ2-3; D is undetermined. Material for sequencing was PBMCs. This CDR3 is CASSSYTDTQYF. In nucleotides, the CDR3 is TGTGCCAGCAGCTCGTACACAGATACGCAGTATTTT.